The rows below give T cell receptor beta chains drawn from one sample of a study of blood T cell repertoires in COVID-19. Profiled with immunoSEQ multiplex PCR; TCRdb holds only in-frame clones, not every one. Among roughly 220,000 clones listed, 65% to 85% were seen once. Source material: PBMCs or T cells enriched from blood (not recorded which). These receptor sequences come from a woman aged 40-49 years who had recovered from COVID-19. CDR3s leave out the opening cysteine and the closing phenylalanine or tryptophan. D genes are given only for firm matches.

CDR3 protein | D gene | J gene | CDR3 length | V gene
ASSLQGGRGSADTQY | TRBD1 | TRBJ2-3 | 15 | TRBV19
ASRSPGQSSGNTIY | TRBD1 | TRBJ1-3 | 14 | TRBV7-2
ASSQTAGSTEAF | . | TRBJ1-1 | 12 | TRBV18
ASSPTPHRGANYGYT | TRBD1 | TRBJ1-2 | 15 | TRBV6-2/TRBV6-3
ASSFKGLAGSTDTQY | TRBD2 | TRBJ2-3 | 15 | TRBV5-1
ASSVDKGDNGYT | . | TRBJ1-2 | 12 | TRBV9
ASSEEVNYGYT | . | TRBJ1-2 | 11 | TRBV2
ASSQGQFYGYT | TRBD1 | TRBJ1-2 | 11 | TRBV7-8
ASSLGLARETQY | TRBD2 | TRBJ2-5 | 12 | TRBV7-6
ASSRGGGGPSGNEQF | . | TRBJ2-1 | 15 | TRBV4-2
SAAGGVLGEKLF | . | TRBJ1-4 | 12 | TRBV29-1
ASSQDLGRLNEQF | . | TRBJ2-1 | 13 | TRBV14
ASSQGGLEKLF | . | TRBJ1-4 | 11 | TRBV3-1/TRBV3-2
ASRGDGETQY | . | TRBJ2-5 | 10 | TRBV5-1
ASSLVSSAQETQY | . | TRBJ2-5 | 13 | TRBV7-9
ASSLKETQY | . | TRBJ2-5 | 9 | TRBV5-1
ASGRGQGSNQPQH | TRBD1 | TRBJ1-5 | 13 | TRBV3-1/TRBV3-2
ASSVGLAGFSYNEQF | TRBD2 | TRBJ2-1 | 15 | TRBV9
ASSLRRDRGKDTQY | TRBD1 | TRBJ2-3 | 14 | TRBV9
ASSNSREGYT | . | TRBJ1-2 | 10 | TRBV6-2/TRBV6-3
ASSLFKNSVNTEAF | . | TRBJ1-1 | 14 | TRBV7-9
ASSLDGDSYNEQF | . | TRBJ2-1 | 13 | TRBV5-5
ASSLAGHTSSNQPQH | . | TRBJ1-5 | 15 | TRBV7-2
ASSLTLAGGLHNEQF | TRBD2 | TRBJ2-1 | 15 | TRBV5-6
ASSLRAFEKLF | . | TRBJ1-4 | 11 | TRBV11-3
ATSDPRTSGGVYNEQF | TRBD2 | TRBJ2-1 | 16 | TRBV24-1
ASSGPGTSAVSYNEQF | TRBD2 | TRBJ2-1 | 16 | TRBV5-1
SVGSMLQADTQY | . | TRBJ2-3 | 12 | TRBV29-1
ASRGGKGGAGNTIY | TRBD1 | TRBJ1-3 | 14 | TRBV3-1/TRBV3-2
ASSLRLAETQY | . | TRBJ2-5 | 11 | TRBV7-9
ATSDHQDSYNEQF | . | TRBJ2-1 | 13 | TRBV24-1
ASTQRQGASGYT | TRBD1 | TRBJ1-2 | 12 | TRBV7-9
AITPSLQNTEAF | . | TRBJ1-1 | 12 | TRBV10-3
ASSAGQGAGTGELF | TRBD1 | TRBJ2-2 | 14 | TRBV19
ASRDGQTSREQF | . | TRBJ2-1 | 12 | TRBV27
ASSLTGGSANEKLF | . | TRBJ1-4 | 14 | TRBV27
SASPVAETQY | . | TRBJ2-5 | 10 | TRBV20-1
ASSTGANYNSPLH | TRBD1 | TRBJ1-6 | 13 | TRBV27
ASSLAASGVLTDTQY | TRBD2 | TRBJ2-3 | 15 | TRBV5-4
ASSSRQGYEDTQY | TRBD1 | TRBJ2-3 | 13 | TRBV28